Here is one TCR beta chain with its context. The method was immunoSEQ multiplex PCR; TCRdb's version includes in-frame clones alone and lacks a portion of them. The sample carries fewer than 150,000 clones, more than 75% recorded once. The data stem from a study of radiation and T cells in renal cell carcinoma. V was shortened by 4 bases and J by 3 bases, with 15 bases between the two germline ends. Germline CDR1 SGHRS, CDR2 YFSETQ. This CDR3 is 15 amino acids long. Time point denoted: blood 2 weeks post-SBRT. The sample's treatment: 15 Gy SBRT to primary tumor, nephrectomy 4 weeks later. The sample was blood, taken from a patient whose treatment included radiotherapy and nephrectomy. The source of this sequence is a woman aged 70-85 years with renal cell carcinoma. The rearrangement joins TRBV5-1 to TRBJ2-3, with D tentatively TRBD1 (5 bases). CDR3 in amino acids: CASSAQGIGTDTQYF. The DNA for the CDR3 is TGCGCCAGCAGCGCTCAGGGAATTGGAACAGATACGCAGTATTTT.